What follows describes a single T cell receptor (beta chain). Data came from immunoSEQ multiplex PCR; TCRdb stores just in-frame clones and leaves some out. The sample lists about 400,000 clones; about nine tenths were seen once. The CDR3 runs to 14 residues. Germline V gene lookup returns CDR1 LNHDA and CDR2 SQIVND (reference sequence). Trimming shortened V by 3 bases and J by 10 bases, and 13 bases separated the two germline ends. The sample comes from a study of blood T cell repertoires in COVID-19. V is TRBV19 and J is TRBJ1-6, with unresolved D. The clonotype was recovered from a woman younger than 45 who had recovered from COVID-19. The sample consisted of PBMCs or T cells enriched from blood (not recorded which). The CDR3, as DNA: TGTGCCAGTAGTATGTCGGGAGTTGCATCACCCCTCCACTTT. As protein: CASSMSGVASPLHF.